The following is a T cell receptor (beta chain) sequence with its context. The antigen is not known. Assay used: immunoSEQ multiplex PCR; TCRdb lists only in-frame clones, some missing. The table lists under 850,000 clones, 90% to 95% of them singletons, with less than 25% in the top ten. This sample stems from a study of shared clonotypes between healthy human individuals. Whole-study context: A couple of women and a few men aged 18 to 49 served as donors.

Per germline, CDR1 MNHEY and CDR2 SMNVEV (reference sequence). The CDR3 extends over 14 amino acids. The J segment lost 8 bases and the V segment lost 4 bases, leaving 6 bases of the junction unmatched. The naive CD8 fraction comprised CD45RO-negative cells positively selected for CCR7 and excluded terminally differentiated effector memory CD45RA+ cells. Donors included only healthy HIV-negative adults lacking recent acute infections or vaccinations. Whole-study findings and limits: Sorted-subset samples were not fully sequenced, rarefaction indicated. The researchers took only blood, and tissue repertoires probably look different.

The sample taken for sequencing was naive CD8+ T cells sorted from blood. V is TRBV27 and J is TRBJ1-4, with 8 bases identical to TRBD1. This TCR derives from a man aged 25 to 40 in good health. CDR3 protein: CASSSQNRGEKLFF. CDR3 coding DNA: TGTGCCAGCAGTTCCCAGAACAGGGGGGAAAAACTGTTTTTT.